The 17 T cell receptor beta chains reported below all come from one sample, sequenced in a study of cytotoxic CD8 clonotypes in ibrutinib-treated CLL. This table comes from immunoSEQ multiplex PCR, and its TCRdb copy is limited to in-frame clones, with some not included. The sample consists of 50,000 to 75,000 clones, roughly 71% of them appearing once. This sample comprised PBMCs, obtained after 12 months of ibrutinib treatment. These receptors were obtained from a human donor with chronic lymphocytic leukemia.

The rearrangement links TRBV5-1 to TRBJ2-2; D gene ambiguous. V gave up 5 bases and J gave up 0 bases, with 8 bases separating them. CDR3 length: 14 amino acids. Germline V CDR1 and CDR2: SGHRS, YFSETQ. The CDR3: CASRTEPNTGELFF. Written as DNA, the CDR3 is TGCGCCAGCAGAACAGAGCCGAACACCGGGGAGCTGTTTTTT.

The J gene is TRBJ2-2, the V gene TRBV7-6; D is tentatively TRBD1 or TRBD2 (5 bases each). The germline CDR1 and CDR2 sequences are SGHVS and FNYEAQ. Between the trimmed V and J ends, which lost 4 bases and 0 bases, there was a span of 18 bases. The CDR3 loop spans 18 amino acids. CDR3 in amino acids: CASSSNPGRASNTGELFF. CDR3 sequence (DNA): TGTGCCAGCAGCTCCAATCCGGGACGGGCCTCGAACACCGGGGAGCTGTTTTTT.

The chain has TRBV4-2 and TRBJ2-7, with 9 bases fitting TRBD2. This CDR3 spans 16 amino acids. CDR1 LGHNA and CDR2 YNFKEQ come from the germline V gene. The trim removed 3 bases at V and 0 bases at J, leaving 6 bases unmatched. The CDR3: CASSHRLAESSYEQYF. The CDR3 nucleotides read TGTGCCAGCAGCCATAGACTAGCGGAAAGCTCCTACGAGCAGTACTTC.

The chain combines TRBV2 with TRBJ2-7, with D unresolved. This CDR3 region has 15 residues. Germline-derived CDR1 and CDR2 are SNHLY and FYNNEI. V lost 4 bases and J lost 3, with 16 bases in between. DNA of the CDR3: TGTGCCAGCAGTGGCCCCCCGGTTTGGGACTACGAGCAGTACTTC. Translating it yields CASSGPPVWDYEQYF.

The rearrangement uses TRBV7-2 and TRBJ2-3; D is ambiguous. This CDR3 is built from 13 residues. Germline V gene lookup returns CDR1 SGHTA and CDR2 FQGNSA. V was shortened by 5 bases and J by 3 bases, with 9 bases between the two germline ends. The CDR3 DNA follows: TGTGCCAGCAGCCCGGATCTTACAGATACGCAGTATTTT. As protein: CASSPDLTDTQYF.

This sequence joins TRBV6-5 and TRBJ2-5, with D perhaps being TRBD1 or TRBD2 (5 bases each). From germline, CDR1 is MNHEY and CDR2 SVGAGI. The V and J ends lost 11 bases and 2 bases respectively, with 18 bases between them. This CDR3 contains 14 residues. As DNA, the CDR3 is TGTGCCGCCGCTGTGAGGGGCTCTCAAGAGACCCAGTACTTC. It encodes CAAAVRGSQETQYF.

CDR3 protein: CAWSFRADGYTF. In DNA form, the CDR3 reads TGTGCCTGGAGTTTTAGGGCCGATGGCTACACCTTC. This chain joins TRBV30 and TRBJ1-2; D is uncertain. Germline V gene lookup returns CDR1 GTSNPN and CDR2 SVGIG (reference sequence). The CDR3 length is 12 residues. V gave up 2 bases and J gave up 6 bases, with 10 bases separating them.

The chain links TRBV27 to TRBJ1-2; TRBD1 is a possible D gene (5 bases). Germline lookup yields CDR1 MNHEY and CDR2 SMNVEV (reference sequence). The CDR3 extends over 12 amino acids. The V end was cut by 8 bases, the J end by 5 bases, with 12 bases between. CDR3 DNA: TGTGCCAGCGTCGACAGACGATATGGCTACACCTTC. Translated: CASVDRRYGYTF.

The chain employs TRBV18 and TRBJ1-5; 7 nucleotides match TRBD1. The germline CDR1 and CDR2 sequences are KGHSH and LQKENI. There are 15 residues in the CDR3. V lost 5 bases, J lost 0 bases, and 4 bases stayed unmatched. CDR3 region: CASSETGRSNQPQHF. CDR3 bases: TGTGCCAGCTCAGAGACAGGGCGTAGCAATCAGCCCCAGCATTTT.

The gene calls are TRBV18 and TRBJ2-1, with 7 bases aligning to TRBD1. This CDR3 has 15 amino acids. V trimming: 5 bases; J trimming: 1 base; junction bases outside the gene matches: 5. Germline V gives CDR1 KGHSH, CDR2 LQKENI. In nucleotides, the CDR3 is TGTGCCAGCTCAGAACAGGGGTCTTCCTACAATGAGCAGTTCTTC. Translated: CASSEQGSSYNEQFF.

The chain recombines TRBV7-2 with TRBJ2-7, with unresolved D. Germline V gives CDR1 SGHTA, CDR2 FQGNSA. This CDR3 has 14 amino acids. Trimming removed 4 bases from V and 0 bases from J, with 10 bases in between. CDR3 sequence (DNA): TGTGCCAGCAGCTCCCGAGAAAGCTCCTACGAGCAGTACTTC. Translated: CASSSRESSYEQYF.

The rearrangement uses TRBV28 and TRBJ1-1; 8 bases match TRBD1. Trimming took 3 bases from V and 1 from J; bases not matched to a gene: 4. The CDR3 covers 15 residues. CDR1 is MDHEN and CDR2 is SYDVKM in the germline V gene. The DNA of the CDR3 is TGTGCCAGCAGTTTCCCGGGACAGGCGAACACTGAAGCTTTCTTT. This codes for CASSFPGQANTEAFF.

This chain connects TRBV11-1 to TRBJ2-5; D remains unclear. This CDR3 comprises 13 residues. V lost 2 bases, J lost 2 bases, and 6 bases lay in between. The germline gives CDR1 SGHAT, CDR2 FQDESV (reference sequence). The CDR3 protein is CASSLNRQETQYF. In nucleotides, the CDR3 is TGTGCCAGCAGCTTAAATAGACAAGAGACCCAGTACTTC.

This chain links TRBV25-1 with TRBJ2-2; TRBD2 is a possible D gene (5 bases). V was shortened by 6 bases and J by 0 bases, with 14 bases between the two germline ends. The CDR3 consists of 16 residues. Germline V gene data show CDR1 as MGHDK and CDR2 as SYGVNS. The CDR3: CASSQIGVANTGELFF. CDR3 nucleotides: TGTGCCAGCAGCCAAATCGGGGTCGCGAACACCGGGGAGCTGTTTTTT.

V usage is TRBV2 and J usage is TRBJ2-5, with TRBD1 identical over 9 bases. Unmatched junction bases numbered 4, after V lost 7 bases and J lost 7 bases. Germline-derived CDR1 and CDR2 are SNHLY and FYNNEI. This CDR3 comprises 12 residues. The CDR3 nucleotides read TGTGCCAGCAACAGGGGGCTGGGGACCCAGTACTTC. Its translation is CASNRGLGTQYF.

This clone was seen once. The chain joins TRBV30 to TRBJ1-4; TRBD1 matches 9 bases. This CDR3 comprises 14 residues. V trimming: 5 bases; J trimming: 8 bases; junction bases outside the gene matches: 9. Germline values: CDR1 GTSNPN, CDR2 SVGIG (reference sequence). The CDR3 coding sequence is TGTGCCTGGGGACAGGGGTCGCTGGAAGAAAAACTGTTTTTT. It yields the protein CAWGQGSLEEKLFF.

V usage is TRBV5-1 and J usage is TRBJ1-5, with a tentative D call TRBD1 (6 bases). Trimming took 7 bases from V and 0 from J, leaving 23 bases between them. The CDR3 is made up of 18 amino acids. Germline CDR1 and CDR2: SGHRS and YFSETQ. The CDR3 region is CASPISKTGTHSNQPQHF. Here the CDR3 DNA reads TGCGCCAGCCCTATTAGCAAAACAGGGACCCATAGCAATCAGCCCCAGCATTTT.